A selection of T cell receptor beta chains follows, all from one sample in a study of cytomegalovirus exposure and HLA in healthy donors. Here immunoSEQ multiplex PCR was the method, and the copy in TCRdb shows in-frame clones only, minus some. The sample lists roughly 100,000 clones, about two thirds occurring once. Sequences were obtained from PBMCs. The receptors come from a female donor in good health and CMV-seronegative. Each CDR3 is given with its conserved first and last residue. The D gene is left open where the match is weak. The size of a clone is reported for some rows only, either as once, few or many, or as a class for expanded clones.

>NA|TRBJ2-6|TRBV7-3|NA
CASSLFPRGSGANVLTF
TGTGCCAGCAGCTTATTCCCGCGCGGCTCTGGGGCCAACGTCCTGACTTTC
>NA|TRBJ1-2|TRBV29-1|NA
CSVYRENGYTF
TGCAGCGTTTACCGGGAAAATGGCTACACCTTC
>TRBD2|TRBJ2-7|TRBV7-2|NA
CASSLVSGGQYF
TGTGCCAGCAGCTTAGTCAGCGGGGGGCAGTACTTC
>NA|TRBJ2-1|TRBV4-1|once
CASSLVGAGPYNEQFF
TGCGCCAGCAGCCTAGTAGGGGCAGGGCCCTACAATGAGCAGTTCTTC
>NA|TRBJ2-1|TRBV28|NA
CASSQTGSFNNEQFF
TGTGCCAGCAGTCAAACAGGTTCTTTCAACAATGAGCAGTTCTTC
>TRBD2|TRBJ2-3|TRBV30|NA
CAWREGLAGGIDTQYF
TGTGCCTGGAGGGAAGGCCTAGCGGGAGGTATCGATACGCAGTATTTT
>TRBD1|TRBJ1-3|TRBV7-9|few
CASSLGLGTGKGNTIYF
TGTGCCAGCAGCTTAGGTTTGGGGACAGGGAAAGGAAACACCATATATTTT
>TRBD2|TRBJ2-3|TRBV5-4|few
CASGGGGDTQYF
TGTGCCAGTGGGGGGGGTGGGGATACGCAGTATTTT
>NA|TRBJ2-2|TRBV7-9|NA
CASSLRGGRNGELFF
TGTGCCAGCAGCTTACGCGGGGGCAGGAACGGGGAGCTGTTTTTT
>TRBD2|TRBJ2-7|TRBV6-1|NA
CASSAGTSGYEQYF
TGTGCCAGCAGTGCCGGGACTAGCGGATACGAGCAGTACTTC
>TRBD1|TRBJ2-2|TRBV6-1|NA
CASSAPGQGSGELFF
TGTGCCAGCAGCGCTCCGGGACAGGGGTCTGGGGAGCTGTTTTTT